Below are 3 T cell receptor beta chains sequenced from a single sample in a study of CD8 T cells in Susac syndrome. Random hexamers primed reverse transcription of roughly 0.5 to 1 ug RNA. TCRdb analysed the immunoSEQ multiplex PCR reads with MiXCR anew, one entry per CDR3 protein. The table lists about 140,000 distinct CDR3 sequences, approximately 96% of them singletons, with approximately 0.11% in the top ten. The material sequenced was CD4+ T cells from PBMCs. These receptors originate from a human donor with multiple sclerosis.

In nucleotides, the CDR3 is TGTGCCAGCAGTCAGGGGGGCGAGACCCAGTACTTC. Translation gives CASSQGGETQYF. J is TRBJ2-5 and V is TRBV27; D possibly corresponds to TRBD1 (7 bases). In germline, CDR1 is MNHEY, CDR2 SMNVEV (reference sequence). The V and J ends lost 5 bases and 5 bases respectively, with 9 bases between them. This CDR3 has 12 amino acids.

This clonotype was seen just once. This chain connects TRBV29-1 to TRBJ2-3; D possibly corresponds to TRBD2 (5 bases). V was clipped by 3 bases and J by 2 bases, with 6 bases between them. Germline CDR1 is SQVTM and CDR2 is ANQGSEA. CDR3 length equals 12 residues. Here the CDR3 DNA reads TGCAGCGTTGAGAGGGACACAGATACGCAGTATTTT. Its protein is CSVERDTDTQYF.

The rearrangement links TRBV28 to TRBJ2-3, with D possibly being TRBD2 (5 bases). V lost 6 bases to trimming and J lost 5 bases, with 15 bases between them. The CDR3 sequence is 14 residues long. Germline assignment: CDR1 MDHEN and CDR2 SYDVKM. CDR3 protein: CASSPHRAGDTQYF. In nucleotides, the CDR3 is TGTGCCAGCAGCCCACATAGGGCGGGAGATACGCAGTATTTT.